This TCR beta chain was observed in a study of shared clonotypes between healthy human individuals. The V segment lost 4 bases and the J segment 1 base; nucleotides outside the gene matches: 6. This CDR3 is 15 amino acids long. CDR1 is SGHKS, CDR2 YYEKEE, per germline (reference sequence). Some clones are missing from TCRdb's copy, which holds only in-frame ones; the method was immunoSEQ multiplex PCR. The sample has 2 million to 2.5 million clones, 85% to 95% seen once. The sequencing sample was made of naive CD4+ T cells from PBMCs. Subset reported: CD45RA+ positively selected. This TCR derives from a man younger than 30 in good health. Some clones in this sample may be carry-over from other donors' samples. The V and J genes are TRBV5-5 and TRBJ1-1; TRBD1 aligns across 8 bases. CDR3 amino acids: CASSPQGAQNTEAFF. The CDR3 DNA reads as TGTGCCAGCAGCCCTCAGGGGGCCCAGAACACTGAAGCTTTCTTT.